The clone carrying this TCR beta chain is a singleton in its sample. These data belong to a study of CD8 T cells in Susac syndrome. This CDR3 spans 14 amino acids. V gave up 3 bases and J gave up 0 bases, with 8 bases separating them. The authors reverse transcribed about 0.5 to 1 ug RNA with random hexamers. TCRdb called the immunoSEQ multiplex PCR reads again in MiXCR, with one record for every CDR3 protein. Of 180,000 or so distinct CDR3 sequences in the sample, just under 95% were seen once. High-throughput TCR beta sequencing covered peripheral CD8+ and CD4+ T cells. Controls matched for age and sex were healthy donors.

The sequenced sample consisted of CD4+ T cells from PBMCs. The genes are TRBV12-3 or TRBV12-4 and TRBJ1-1; weak D call: TRBD1 (5 bases). The source is a human donor in good health. CDR3 coding DNA: TGTGCCAGCAGTTTTCAGGGAATGAACACTGAAGCTTTCTTT. Protein: CASSFQGMNTEAFF.